The clone carrying this TCR beta chain was observed a handful of times. Its specificity is not known. This CDR3 is built from 14 residues. Germline CDR1 reads LNHNV; CDR2 reads YYDKDF (reference sequence). V was clipped by 4 bases and J by 6 bases; unmatched bases: 5. Researchers reported sorting CD4+ naive, central memory, regulatory and stem cell-like memory cells via CD45RO/CCR7/CD25/CD127/CD95/CD27. The sample belongs to a study of beta chain features in type 1 diabetes. The study, taken as a whole, reports: A possible short-template PCR bias applies equally to patients and controls. Naive, central memory and Treg TCRB repertoires appeared more alike in patients than in healthy donors.

Expressed TCRB transcripts were sequenced, since all the RNA that had been isolated was reverse transcribed. Here immunoSEQ multiplex PCR was the method, and the copy in TCRdb shows in-frame clones only, minus some. This sample has 150,000 or so clones; 7% to 10% occur once, and the top ten carry around 0.68%. The origin of this receptor is a young man in good health. V and J are TRBV15 and TRBJ1-5, with TRBD1 identical over 8 bases. Sequenced input: central memory CD4+ T cells from blood. This CDR3 is CATSIRTGSQPQHF. CDR3 DNA: TGTGCCACCAGCATCCGGACAGGGTCTCAGCCCCAGCATTTT.